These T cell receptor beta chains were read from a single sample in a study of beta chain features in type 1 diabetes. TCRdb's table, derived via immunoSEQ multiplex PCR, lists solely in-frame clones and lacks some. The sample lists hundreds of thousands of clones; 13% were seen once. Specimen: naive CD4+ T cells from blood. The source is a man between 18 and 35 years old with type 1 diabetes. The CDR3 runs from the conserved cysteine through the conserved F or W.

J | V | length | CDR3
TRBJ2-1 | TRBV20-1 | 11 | CSAAGRPEQFF
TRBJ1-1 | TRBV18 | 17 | CASSPQGDDSWGTEAFF
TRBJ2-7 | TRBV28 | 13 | CASSEDRAYEQYF
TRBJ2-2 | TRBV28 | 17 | CASSPYARGAYTGELFF
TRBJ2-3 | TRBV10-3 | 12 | CATSTLTDTQYF
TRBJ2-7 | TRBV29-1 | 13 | CSVRQGAAYEQYF
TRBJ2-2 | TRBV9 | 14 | CASSVSGDTGELFF
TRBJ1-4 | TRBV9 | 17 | CASSSLGWGHTNEKLFF
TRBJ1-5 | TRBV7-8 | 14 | CASSRVPLDQPQHF
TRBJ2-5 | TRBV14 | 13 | CASSQNRQETQYF
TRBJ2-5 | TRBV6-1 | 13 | CASRQSPAETQYF